Listed here is a single T cell receptor (beta chain). Its antigen is unidentified. The record originates from a study of OX40 agonist ivuxolimab in advanced cancers. Study-wide points: Compared with CD4+, CD8+ T cells on average had more expanded clones.

Clones were sequenced by immunoSEQ multiplex PCR, and TCRdb holds only the in-frame ones, with some missing. This table holds under 85,000 clones, roughly 92% found once. Germline CDR1 MNHEY, CDR2 SMNVEV (reference sequence). The CDR3 has 15 amino acids. Trimming took off 5 bases at V and 7 bases at J, with 18 bases between the two ends. The sequencing here drew on CD4+ or CD8+ T cells sorted from blood, taken in a trial of the OX40 agonist ivuxolimab. The chain couples TRBV27 to TRBJ2-1; weak D call: TRBD2 (6 bases). The clonotype was recovered from an adult with an advanced solid tumor such as melanoma, head and neck, liver or kidney cancer. The CDR3 reads CASSLTTPGGNEQFF. Here the CDR3 DNA reads TGTGCCAGCAGTCTTACTACCCCCGGAGGGAATGAGCAGTTCTTC.